This TCR beta chain was identified during a study of CD4 T cells in relation to SARS-CoV-2 and coronaviruses. Overall study context: The restricting HLA molecule for shared crossreactive spike epitopes was mapped. Study observations and caveats: No donor gave both pre-pandemic and post-infection samples. The assay detects memory recall responses, not culture-primed primary responses.

CD4+ T cells from unexposed donors were obtained before the COVID-19 pandemic (2011-2018). Clones were sequenced by immunoSEQ multiplex PCR, and TCRdb holds only the in-frame ones, with some missing. The data show around 69,000 clones, over 90% seen once. Of note for this clone: What it recognizes is unknown.

V trimming: 3 bases; J trimming: 5 bases; junction bases outside the gene matches: 11. This CDR3 is built from 17 residues. Germline V lookup: CDR1 LGHNA, CDR2 YNFKEQ. Material: naive CD4+ T cells from PBMCs. Noted subset: naive CD4+ T cells isolated by negative enrichment. The TCR originated in a human donor in good health. The chain combines TRBV4-2 with TRBJ2-5; the match to TRBD2 covers 11 bases. The CDR3 nucleotides are TGTGCCAGCAGCCACCCTACTAGCGGGAGTGGAGCTGAGACCCAGTACTTC. Translated, it gives CASSHPTSGSGAETQYF.